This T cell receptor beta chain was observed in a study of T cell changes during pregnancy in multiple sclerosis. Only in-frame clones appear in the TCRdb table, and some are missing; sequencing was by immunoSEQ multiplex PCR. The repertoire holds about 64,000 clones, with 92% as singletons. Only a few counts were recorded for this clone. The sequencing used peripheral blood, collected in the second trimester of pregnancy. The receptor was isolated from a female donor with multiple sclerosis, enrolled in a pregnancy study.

The CDR3 protein is CASSRNRARQETQYF. The CDR3 DNA reads as TGTGCCAGCAGTAGGAACAGGGCTCGGCAAGAGACCCAGTACTTC. The gene calls are TRBV28 and TRBJ2-5; tentative D call: TRBD1 (6 bases). CDR1 is MDHEN and CDR2 is SYDVKM in the germline V gene. CDR3 length: 15 amino acids. Deletions cut 5 bases from V and 2 bases from J, with 15 bases between.